This section outlines one T cell receptor beta chain sequence together with its context. Its antigen is currently unknown. This entry is derived from a study of a mutant IDH1 vaccine in newly diagnosed glioma. For the study at large: Patients began vaccination 4-6 weeks after radiotherapy alone, or with temozolomide cycles.

Time point reported: week 23, last vaccination. The study gave 300 ug of mutant IDH1 20-mer peptide per vaccine dose, with topical imiquimod. The data were produced by immunoSEQ multiplex PCR, yet TCRdb's version contains in-frame clones alone and is incomplete. The sample holds under 70,000 clones, roughly 84% seen once. Germline V gene lookup returns CDR1 MGHRA and CDR2 YSYEKL. The V end lost 3 bases, the J end lost 7 bases, and 16 bases lay between the germline ends. The CDR3 consists of 15 residues. The chain has TRBV4-1 and TRBJ1-3; weak D call: TRBD1 (5 bases). Material: PBMCs, obtained from a glioma patient whose treatment included an IDH1 peptide vaccine. The clonotype originates from a man younger than 35 with glioma. CDR3 sequence reads: CASSQDQGPWNTIYF. The CDR3 nucleotides read TGCGCCAGCAGCCAGGATCAGGGACCGTGGAACACCATATATTTT.